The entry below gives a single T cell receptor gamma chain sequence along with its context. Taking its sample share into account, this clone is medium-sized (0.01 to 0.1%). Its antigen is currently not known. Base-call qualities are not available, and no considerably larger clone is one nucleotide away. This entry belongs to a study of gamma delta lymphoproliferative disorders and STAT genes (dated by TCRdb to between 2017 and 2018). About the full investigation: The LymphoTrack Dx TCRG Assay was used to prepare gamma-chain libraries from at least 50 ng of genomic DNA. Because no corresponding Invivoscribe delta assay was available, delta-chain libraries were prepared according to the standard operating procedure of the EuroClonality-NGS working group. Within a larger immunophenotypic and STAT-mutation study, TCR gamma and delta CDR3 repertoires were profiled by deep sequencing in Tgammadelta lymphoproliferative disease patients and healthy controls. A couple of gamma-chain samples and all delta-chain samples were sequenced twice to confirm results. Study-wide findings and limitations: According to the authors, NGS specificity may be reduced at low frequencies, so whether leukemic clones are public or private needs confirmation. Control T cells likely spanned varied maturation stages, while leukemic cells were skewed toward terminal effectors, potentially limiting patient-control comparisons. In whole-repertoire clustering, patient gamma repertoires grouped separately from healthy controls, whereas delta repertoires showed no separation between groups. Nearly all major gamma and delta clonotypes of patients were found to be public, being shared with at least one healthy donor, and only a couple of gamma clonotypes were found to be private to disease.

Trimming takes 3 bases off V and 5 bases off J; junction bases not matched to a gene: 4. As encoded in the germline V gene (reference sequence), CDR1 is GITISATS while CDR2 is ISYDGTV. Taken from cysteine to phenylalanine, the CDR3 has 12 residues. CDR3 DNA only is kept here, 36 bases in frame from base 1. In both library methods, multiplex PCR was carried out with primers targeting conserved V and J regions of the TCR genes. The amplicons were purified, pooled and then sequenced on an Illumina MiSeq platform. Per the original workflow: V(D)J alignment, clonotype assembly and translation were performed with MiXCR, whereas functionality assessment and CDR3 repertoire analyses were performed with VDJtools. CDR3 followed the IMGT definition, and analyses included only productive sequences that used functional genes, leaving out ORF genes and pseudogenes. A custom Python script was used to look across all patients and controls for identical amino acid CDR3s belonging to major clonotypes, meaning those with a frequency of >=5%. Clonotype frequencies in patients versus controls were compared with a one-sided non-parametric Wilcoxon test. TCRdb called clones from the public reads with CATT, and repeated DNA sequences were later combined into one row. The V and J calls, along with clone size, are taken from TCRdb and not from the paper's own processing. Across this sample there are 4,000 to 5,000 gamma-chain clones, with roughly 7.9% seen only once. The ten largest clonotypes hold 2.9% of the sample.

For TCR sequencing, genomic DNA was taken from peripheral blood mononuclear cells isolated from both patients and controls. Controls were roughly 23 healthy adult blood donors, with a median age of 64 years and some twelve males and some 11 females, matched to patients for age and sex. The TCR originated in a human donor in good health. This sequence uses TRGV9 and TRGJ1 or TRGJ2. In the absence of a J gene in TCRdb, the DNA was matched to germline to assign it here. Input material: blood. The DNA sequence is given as TGTGCCTTGTGGGAGAAAAATTATAAGAAACTCTTT. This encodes CALWEKNYKKLF.